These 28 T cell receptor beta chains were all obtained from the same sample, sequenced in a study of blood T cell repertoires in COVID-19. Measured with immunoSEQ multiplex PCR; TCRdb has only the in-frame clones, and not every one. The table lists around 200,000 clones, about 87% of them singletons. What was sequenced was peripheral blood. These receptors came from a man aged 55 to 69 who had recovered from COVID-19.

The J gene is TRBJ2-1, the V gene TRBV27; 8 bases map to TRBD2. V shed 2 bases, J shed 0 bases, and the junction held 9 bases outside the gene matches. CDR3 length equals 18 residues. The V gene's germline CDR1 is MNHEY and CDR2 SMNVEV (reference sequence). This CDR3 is CASSLPGTSGSSYNEQFF. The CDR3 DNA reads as TGTGCCAGCAGTTTACCTGGGACTAGTGGGAGCTCCTACAATGAGCAGTTCTTC.

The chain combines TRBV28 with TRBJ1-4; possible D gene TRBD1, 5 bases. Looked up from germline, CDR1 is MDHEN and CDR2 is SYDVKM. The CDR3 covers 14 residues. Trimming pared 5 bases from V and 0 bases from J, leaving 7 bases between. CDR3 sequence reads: CASSRGATNEKLFF. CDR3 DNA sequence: TGTGCCAGCAGTAGGGGTGCAACTAATGAAAAACTGTTTTTT.

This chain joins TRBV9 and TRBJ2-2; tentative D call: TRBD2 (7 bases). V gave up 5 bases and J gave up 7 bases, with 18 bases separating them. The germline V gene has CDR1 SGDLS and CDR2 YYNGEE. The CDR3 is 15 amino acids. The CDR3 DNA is TGTGCCAGCAGGCGGGGGCGCCAGGTCCTCGGGGAGCTGTTTTTT. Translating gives CASRRGRQVLGELFF.

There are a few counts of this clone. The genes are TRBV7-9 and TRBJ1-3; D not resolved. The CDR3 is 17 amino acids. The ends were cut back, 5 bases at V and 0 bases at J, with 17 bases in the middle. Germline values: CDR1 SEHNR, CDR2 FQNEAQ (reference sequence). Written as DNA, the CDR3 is TGTGCCAGCAGCGCGACTCTGTATGGGAGCTCTGGAAACACCATATATTTT. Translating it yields CASSATLYGSSGNTIYF.

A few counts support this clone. The CDR3 region is CASSLEGHGNTEAFF. The DNA of the CDR3 is TGCGCCAGCAGCTTGGAGGGACACGGGAACACTGAAGCTTTCTTT. V is TRBV5-1 and J is TRBJ1-1; TRBD1 is a possible D gene (6 bases). V shed 0 bases and J shed 1 base, with 10 bases lying between them. Germline assignment: CDR1 SGHRS and CDR2 YFSETQ. This CDR3 has 15 residues.

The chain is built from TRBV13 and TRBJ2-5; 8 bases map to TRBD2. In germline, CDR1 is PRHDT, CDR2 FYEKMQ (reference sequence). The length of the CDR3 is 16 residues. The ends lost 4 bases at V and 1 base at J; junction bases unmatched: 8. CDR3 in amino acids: CASSSTSGGSQETQYF. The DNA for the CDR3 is TGTGCCAGCAGCTCCACTAGCGGAGGGTCCCAAGAGACCCAGTACTTC.

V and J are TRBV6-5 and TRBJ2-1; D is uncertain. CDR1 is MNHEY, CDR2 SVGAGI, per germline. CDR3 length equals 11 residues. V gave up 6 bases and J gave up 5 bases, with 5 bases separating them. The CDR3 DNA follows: TGTGCCAGCAGCCGTAACAATGAGCAGTTCTTC. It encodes CASSRNNEQFF.

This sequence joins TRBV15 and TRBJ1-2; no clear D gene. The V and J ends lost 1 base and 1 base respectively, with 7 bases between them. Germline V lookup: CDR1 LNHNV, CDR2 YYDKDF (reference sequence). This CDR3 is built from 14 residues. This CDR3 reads CATSRGAFNYGYTF. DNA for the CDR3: TGTGCCACCAGCAGAGGGGCATTTAACTATGGCTACACCTTC.

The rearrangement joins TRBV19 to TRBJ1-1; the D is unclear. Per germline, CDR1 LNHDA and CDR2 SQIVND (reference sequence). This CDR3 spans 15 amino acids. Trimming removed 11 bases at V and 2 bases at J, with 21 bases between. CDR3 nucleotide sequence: TGTGCCGCTGGGAGGAAGACATTACTAAACACTGAAGCTTTCTTT. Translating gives CAAGRKTLLNTEAFF.

CDR3 sequence: CASSQGTGTMNTEAFF. As DNA, the CDR3 is TGTGCCAGCAGCCAGGGGACAGGGACAATGAACACTGAAGCTTTCTTT. The chain couples TRBV21-1 to TRBJ1-1; the D segment call TRBD1 is taken from the table without a DNA check. TRBV21-1 is a known pseudogene. The length of the CDR3 is 16 residues.

The CDR3 is CASRSFGRTGGSYNSPLHF. The CDR3 bases are TGTGCCAGCAGGTCATTCGGCAGGACAGGGGGCTCCTATAATTCACCCCTCCACTTT. The rearrangement links TRBV13 to TRBJ1-6; 10 nucleotides agree with TRBD1. Germline V gene data show CDR1 as PRHDT and CDR2 as FYEKMQ (reference sequence). The ends lost 6 bases at V and 0 bases at J; junction bases unmatched: 11. The CDR3 length is 19 residues.

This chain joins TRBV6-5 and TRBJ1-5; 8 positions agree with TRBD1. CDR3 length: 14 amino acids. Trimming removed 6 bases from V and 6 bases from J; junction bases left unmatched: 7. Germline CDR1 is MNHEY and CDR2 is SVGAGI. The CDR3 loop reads CASSRTGRSQPQHF. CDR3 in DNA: TGTGCCAGCAGCAGGACAGGGCGCAGTCAGCCCCAGCATTTT.

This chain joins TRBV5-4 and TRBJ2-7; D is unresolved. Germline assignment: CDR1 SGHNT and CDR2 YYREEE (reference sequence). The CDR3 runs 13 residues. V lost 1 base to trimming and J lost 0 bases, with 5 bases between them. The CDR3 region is CASSLMSSYEQYF. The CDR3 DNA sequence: TGTGCCAGCAGCTTGATGAGCTCCTACGAGCAGTACTTC.

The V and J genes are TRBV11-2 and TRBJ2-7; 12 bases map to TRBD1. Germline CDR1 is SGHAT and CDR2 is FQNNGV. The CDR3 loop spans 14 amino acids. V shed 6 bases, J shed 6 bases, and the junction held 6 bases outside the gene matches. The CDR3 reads CASSYRDRGREQYF. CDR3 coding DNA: TGTGCCAGCAGTTACCGGGACAGGGGGCGCGAGCAGTACTTC.

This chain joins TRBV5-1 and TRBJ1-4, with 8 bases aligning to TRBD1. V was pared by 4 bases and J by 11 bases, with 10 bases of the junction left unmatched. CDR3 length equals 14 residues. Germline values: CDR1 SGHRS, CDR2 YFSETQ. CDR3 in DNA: TGCGCCAGCAGCGCGGACAGGGCCACAGAGAAACTGTTTTTT. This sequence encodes CASSADRATEKLFF.

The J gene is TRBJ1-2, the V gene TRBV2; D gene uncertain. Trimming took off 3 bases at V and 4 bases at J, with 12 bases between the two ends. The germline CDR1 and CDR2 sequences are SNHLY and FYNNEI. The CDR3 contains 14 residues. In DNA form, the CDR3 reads TGTGCCAGCAGTGAGACGACCGCTAGCTATGGCTACACCTTC. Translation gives CASSETTASYGYTF.

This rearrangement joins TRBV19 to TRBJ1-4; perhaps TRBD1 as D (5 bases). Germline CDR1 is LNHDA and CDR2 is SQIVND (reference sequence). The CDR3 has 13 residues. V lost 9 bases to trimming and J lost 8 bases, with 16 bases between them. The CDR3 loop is CARIRGVREKLFF. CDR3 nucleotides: TGTGCCAGAATACGGGGGGTAAGGGAAAAACTGTTTTTT.

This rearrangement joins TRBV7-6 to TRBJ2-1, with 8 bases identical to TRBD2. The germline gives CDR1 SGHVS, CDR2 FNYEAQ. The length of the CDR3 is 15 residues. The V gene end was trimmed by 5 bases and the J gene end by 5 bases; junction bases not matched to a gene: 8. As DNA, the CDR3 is TGTGCCAGCAGCGCCGTAGCGGGATGGGACAATGAGCAGTTCTTC. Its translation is CASSAVAGWDNEQFF.

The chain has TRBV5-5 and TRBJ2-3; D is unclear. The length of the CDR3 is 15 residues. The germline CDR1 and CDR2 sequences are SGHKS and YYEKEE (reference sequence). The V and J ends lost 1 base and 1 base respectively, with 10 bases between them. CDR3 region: CASSLKPPGTDTQYF. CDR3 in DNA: TGTGCCAGCAGCTTGAAACCGCCGGGCACAGATACGCAGTATTTT.

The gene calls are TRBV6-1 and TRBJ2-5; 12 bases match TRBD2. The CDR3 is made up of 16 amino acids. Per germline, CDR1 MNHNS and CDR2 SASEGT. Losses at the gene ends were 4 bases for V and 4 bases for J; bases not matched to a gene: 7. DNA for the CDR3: TGTGCCAGCAGTGGCCGACTAGCGGGAGCGCTAGAGACCCAGTACTTC. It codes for CASSGRLAGALETQYF.

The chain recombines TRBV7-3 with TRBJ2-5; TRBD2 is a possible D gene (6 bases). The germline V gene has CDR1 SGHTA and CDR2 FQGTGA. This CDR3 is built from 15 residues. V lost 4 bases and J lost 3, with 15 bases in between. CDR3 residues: CASSSYGSGKETQYF. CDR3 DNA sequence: TGTGCCAGCAGCTCCTATGGTAGCGGAAAAGAGACCCAGTACTTC. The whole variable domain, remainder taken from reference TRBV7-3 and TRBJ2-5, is GAGVSQTPSNKVTEKGKYVELRCDPISGHTALYWYRQSLGQGPEFLIYFQGTGAADDSGLPNDRFFAVRPEGSVSTLKIQRTERGDSAVYLCASSSYGSGKETQYFGPGTRLLVL.

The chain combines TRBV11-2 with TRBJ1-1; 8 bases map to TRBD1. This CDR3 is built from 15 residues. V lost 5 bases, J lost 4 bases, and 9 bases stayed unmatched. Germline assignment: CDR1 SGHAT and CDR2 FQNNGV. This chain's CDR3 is CASSPKTGVGTEAFF. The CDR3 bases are TGTGCCAGCAGCCCAAAGACAGGGGTTGGCACTGAAGCTTTCTTT.

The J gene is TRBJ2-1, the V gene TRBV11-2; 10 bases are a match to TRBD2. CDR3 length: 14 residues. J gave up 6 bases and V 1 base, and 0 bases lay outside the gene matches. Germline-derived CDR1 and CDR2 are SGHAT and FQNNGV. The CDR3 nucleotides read TGTGCCAGCAGCTTAGGACTAGCGGGCAATGAGCAGTTCTTC. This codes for CASSLGLAGNEQFF.

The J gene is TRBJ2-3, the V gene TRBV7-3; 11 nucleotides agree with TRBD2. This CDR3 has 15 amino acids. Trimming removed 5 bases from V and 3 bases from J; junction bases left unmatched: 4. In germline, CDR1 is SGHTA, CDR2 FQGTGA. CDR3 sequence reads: CASSVIAGGTDTQYF. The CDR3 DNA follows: TGTGCCAGCAGCGTTATAGCGGGAGGGACAGATACGCAGTATTTT.

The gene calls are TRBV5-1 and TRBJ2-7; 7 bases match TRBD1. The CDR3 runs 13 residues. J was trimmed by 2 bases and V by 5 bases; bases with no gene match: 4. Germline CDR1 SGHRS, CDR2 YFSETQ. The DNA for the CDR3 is TGCGCCAGCAGGTCCGGGACAGCCTACGAGCAGTACTTC. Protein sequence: CASRSGTAYEQYF. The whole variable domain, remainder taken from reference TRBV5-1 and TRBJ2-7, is KAGVTQTPRYLIKTRGQQVTLSCSPISGHRSVSWYQQTPGQGLQFLFEYFSETQRNKGNFPGRFSGRQFSNSRSEMNVSTLELGDSALYLCASRSGTAYEQYFGPGTRLTVT.

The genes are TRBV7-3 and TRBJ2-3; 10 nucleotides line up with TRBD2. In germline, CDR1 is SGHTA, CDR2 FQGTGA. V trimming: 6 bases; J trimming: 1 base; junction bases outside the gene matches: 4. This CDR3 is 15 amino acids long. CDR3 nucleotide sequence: TGTGCCAGCAGACCAAGCGGGGGGGGCACAGATACGCAGTATTTT. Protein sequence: CASRPSGGGTDTQYF.

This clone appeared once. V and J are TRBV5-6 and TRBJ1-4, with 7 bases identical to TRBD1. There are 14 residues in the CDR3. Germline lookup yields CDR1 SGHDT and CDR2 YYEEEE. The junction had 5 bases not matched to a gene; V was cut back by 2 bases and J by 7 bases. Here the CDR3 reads CASSLGQVAEKLFF. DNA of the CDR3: TGTGCCAGCAGCTTAGGACAGGTGGCTGAAAAACTGTTTTTT.

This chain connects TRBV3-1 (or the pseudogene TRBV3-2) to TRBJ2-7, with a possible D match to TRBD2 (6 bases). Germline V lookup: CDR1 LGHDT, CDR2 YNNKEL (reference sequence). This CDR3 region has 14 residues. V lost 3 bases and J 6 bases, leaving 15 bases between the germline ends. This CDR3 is CASSQREAPREQYF. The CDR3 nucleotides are TGTGCCAGCAGCCAGAGGGAGGCCCCTCGCGAGCAGTACTTC.